This is a list of T cell receptor beta chains from one sample in a study of CD8+ T cells in alopecia areata. Produced via immunoSEQ multiplex PCR; TCRdb's table is partial and in-frame only. The sample holds 150,000 to 200,000 clones; about three fifths are singletons and the top ten take approximately 1.2%. Sequences were derived from CD4+ T cells sorted from blood, sampled around week 49, from a patient treated with tofacitinib. The receptors were sampled from a human donor with alopecia areata. The CDR3 runs from the conserved cysteine through the conserved F or W. D genes are given only for firm matches. The size entry is marked missing in some rows and otherwise reads once, few, many or a size class.

j_gene	d_gene	v_gene	abundance	CDR3aa	CDR3nt
TRBJ2-2	-	TRBV28	medium-sized	CASSHPRGHENTGELFF	TGTGCCAGCAGTCACCCCCGGGGCCACGAGAACACCGGGGAGCTGTTTTTT
TRBJ2-3	-	TRBV11-2	-	CASSFTLRPSTDTQYF	TGTGCCAGCAGCTTCACCCTGCGCCCTAGCACAGATACGCAGTATTTT
TRBJ1-4	-	TRBV29-1	-	CSVQIMDEKLFF	TGCAGCGTTCAGATCATGGACGAAAAACTGTTTTTT
TRBJ2-5	-	TRBV7-2	-	CASSLGSGGPGTQYF	TGTGCCAGCAGCTTAGGGTCCGGTGGCCCGGGGACCCAGTACTTC
TRBJ2-7	-	TRBV5-1	once	CASSRDGYEQYF	TGCGCCAGCAGCCGGGACGGCTACGAGCAGTACTTC
TRBJ1-2	TRBD1	TRBV4-1	-	CASSQDVTAGGHYGYTF	TGCGCCAGCAGCCAAGATGTAACGGCAGGGGGCCACTATGGCTACACCTTC
TRBJ1-2	-	TRBV15	-	CATSAPGYGYTF	TGTGCCACCAGCGCCCCAGGCTATGGCTACACCTTC
TRBJ2-5	TRBD1	TRBV30	-	CAWSRDRGGGETQYF	TGTGCCTGGAGTAGGGACAGGGGTGGTGGAGAGACCCAGTACTTC
TRBJ1-2	TRBD1	TRBV29-1	-	CSVEGQGAYGYTF	TGCAGCGTTGAAGGACAGGGGGCCTATGGCTACACCTTC
TRBJ2-3	-	TRBV5-1	-	CASSSSGKTDTQYF	TGCGCCAGCAGCTCCTCAGGGAAGACAGATACGCAGTATTTT
TRBJ1-5	-	TRBV2	-	CASSVLNQPQHF	TGTGCCAGCAGTGTCCTCAATCAGCCCCAGCATTTT
TRBJ2-3	TRBD1	TRBV5-1	few	CASSRQGSSTDTQYF	TGCGCCAGCAGCCGACAGGGGTCCTCCACAGATACGCAGTATTTT
TRBJ2-1	-	TRBV6-5	-	CASTPGGGGNEQFF	TGTGCCAGCACCCCAGGAGGAGGAGGCAATGAGCAGTTCTTC
TRBJ1-1	-	TRBV29-1	-	CSSRGANTEAFF	TGCAGCTCGCGGGGAGCGAACACTGAAGCTTTCTTT
TRBJ2-3	-	TRBV20-1	-	CSAGRTDTQYF	TGCAGTGCTGGAAGAACAGATACGCAGTATTTT
TRBJ2-1	TRBD2	TRBV19	-	CASSIPGGEQFF	TGTGCCAGTAGTATACCGGGGGGTGAGCAGTTCTTC
TRBJ2-7	-	TRBV10-3	-	CAISGDTAYEQYF	TGTGCCATCAGTGGGGACACGGCCTACGAGCAGTACTTC
TRBJ2-7	-	TRBV5-6	-	CASRGRGSYEQYF	TGTGCCAGCAGGGGCAGGGGATCCTACGAGCAGTACTTC
TRBJ2-3	-	TRBV2	-	CASSSDSTDTQYF	TGTGCCAGCAGCTCAGATAGCACAGATACGCAGTATTTT
TRBJ2-5	-	TRBV14	-	CASSQVLLPYETQYF	TGTGCCAGCAGCCAAGTTTTGCTGCCTTACGAGACCCAGTACTTC
TRBJ1-2	TRBD1	TRBV30	-	CAHSGQGNYGYTF	TGTGCCCACTCGGGACAGGGAAACTATGGCTACACCTTC
TRBJ1-2	-	TRBV6-1	-	CASSDPGGYTF	TGTGCCAGCAGTGACCCCGGGGGCTACACCTTC
TRBJ2-7	-	TRBV29-1	-	CSVTQVEHEQYF	TGCAGCGTCACACAAGTGGAACACGAGCAGTACTTC
TRBJ2-1	-	TRBV30	-	CAWSVGANEQFF	TGTGCCTGGAGTGTGGGAGCAAATGAGCAGTTCTTC
TRBJ2-1	-	TRBV30	-	CAWRGLLESYNEQFF	TGTGCCTGGAGGGGGTTGCTAGAGTCCTACAATGAGCAGTTCTTC
TRBJ1-2	-	TRBV29-1	few	CSVGPREAGYTF	TGCAGCGTTGGACCCAGGGAGGCTGGCTACACCTTC
TRBJ2-7	-	TRBV30	-	CAWRGRTSYEQYF	TGTGCCTGGAGGGGACGGACTTCCTACGAGCAGTACTTC
TRBJ2-3	-	TRBV7-2	-	CASTLHGQGTDTQYF	TGTGCCAGCACCCTCCACGGGCAGGGCACAGATACGCAGTATTTT
TRBJ1-2	TRBD1	TRBV29-1	-	CSVRTGSYGYTF	TGCAGCGTGCGGACAGGGAGCTATGGCTACACCTTC
TRBJ2-4	TRBD1	TRBV7-9	few	CASSWGRQGAKNIQYF	TGTGCCAGCAGCTGGGGGCGACAGGGGGCCAAAAACATTCAGTACTTC
TRBJ1-6	-	TRBV7-9	-	CASSQHNSPLHF	TGTGCCAGCAGCCAACATAATTCACCCCTCCACTTT
TRBJ2-5	TRBD2	TRBV6-5	-	CATAGTMQETQYF	TGTGCCACCGCGGGGACTATGCAAGAGACCCAGTACTTC
TRBJ2-1	TRBD2	TRBV30	-	CAWSSASGGRIEQFF	TGTGCCTGGAGTTCTGCGAGCGGGGGGCGGATTGAGCAGTTCTTC
TRBJ1-2	TRBD1	TRBV19	-	CASSETGTVDGYTF	TGTGCCAGTAGTGAAACCGGGACAGTAGATGGCTACACCTTC
TRBJ2-6	-	TRBV4-3	-	CASSQDPATGGVGSGANVLTF	TGCGCCAGCAGCCAGGACCCGGCGACAGGCGGTGTAGGCTCTGGGGCCAACGTCCTGACTTTC
TRBJ1-2	TRBD1	TRBV7-3	-	CASGQTGASGYTF	TGTGCCAGCGGACAAACAGGGGCGAGTGGCTACACCTTC
TRBJ2-5	-	TRBV30	-	CAWSQGVGTQYF	TGTGCCTGGAGTCAAGGGGTCGGAACCCAGTACTTC
TRBJ2-3	-	TRBV27	-	CASKRLDITAGDTQYF	TGTGCCAGCAAAAGGTTGGACATCACAGCTGGAGATACGCAGTATTTT
TRBJ1-1	-	TRBV29-1	-	CNTDHTEAFF	TGCAATACAGACCACACTGAAGCTTTCTTT
TRBJ2-7	TRBD1	TRBV7-6	-	CASSPTQGTGLGTYEQYF	TGTGCCAGCAGCCCGACCCAGGGGACAGGGTTAGGCACCTACGAGCAGTACTTC
TRBJ1-2	-	TRBV30	few	CAWGLTVGGYTF	TGTGCCTGGGGATTGACGGTGGGAGGCTACACCTTC
TRBJ2-3	-	TRBV30	-	CAWSEGSTDTQYF	TGTGCCTGGAGTGAGGGTAGCACAGATACGCAGTATTTT
TRBJ2-7	-	TRBV29-1	-	CSVGSRGFYEQYF	TGCAGCGTTGGCTCCAGGGGCTTCTACGAGCAGTACTTC
TRBJ1-5	-	TRBV6-6	-	CASSDPNQPQHF	TGTGCCAGCAGCGACCCAAATCAGCCCCAGCATTTT
TRBJ1-1	-	TRBV30	-	CAWSLKGPEAFF	TGTGCCTGGAGCCTTAAGGGCCCTGAAGCTTTCTTT